This T cell receptor (beta chain) originates from a study of blood T cells in healthy people across ages. With regard to this clonotype: Its antigen is not known.

Trimming pared 7 bases from V and 4 bases from J, leaving 11 bases between. Germline loops: CDR1 SNHLY, CDR2 FYNNEI. The CDR3 is 12 residues long. A second roughly 7 to 12 cycle PCR used barcoded and J-beta primers. TCRdb re-called the 5' RACE reads with MiXCR, one entry per CDR3 protein. The sample lists about 650,000 distinct CDR3 sequences, about 30% occurring once. Healthy Russian Caucasian donors spanned ages about 6 to 100 years. Whole-study findings and limits: The percentage of naive T cells correlated strongly with TCR beta diversity. Higher diversity, along with more naive CD4+ cells, distinguished long-lived donors from aged donors. Older age coincided with a roughly linear decline in TCR beta diversity per million T cells.

The J gene is TRBJ2-7, the V gene TRBV2; TRBD2 might be the D (5 bases). The sequencing input was blood. The sequence was obtained from a woman aged 80 or over in good health. The CDR3 region is CASMRVGYEQYF. The CDR3 DNA is TGTGCCAGCATGAGGGTAGGGTACGAGCAGTACTTC.